The count of the clone carrying this TCR beta chain is one. Original processing notes: Cell counts per sample came from amplifying reference gene primers. The method was immunoSEQ multiplex PCR; TCRdb's version includes in-frame clones alone and lacks a portion of them. V, J and clone size are taken as reported in that table, and D and trimming were inferred from the DNA itself. The sample lists about 210,000 clones; roughly 78% were seen once. In germline, CDR1 is MNHNY, CDR2 SVGAGI (reference sequence). CDR3 length equals 14 residues. With 6 bases removed from V and 2 bases from J, the gap between germline ends came to 13 bases. The source of the sample is a study of blood T cell repertoires in COVID-19. At the level of the study: Acute and convalescent COVID-19 samples came from the United States, Italy and Spain. Sources were T cells, B-cell-depleted T cells, or PBMCs; the material itself was cDNA or gDNA.

The V gene is TRBV6-6, the J gene TRBJ1-1; D gene ambiguous. Sequenced material: peripheral blood. The sequence was collected from a woman in her thirties or forties with acute or convalescent COVID-19. In DNA, the CDR3 is TGTGCCAGCAGAAAAGAACCGGTAAACACTGAAGCTTTCTTT. This sequence encodes CASRKEPVNTEAFF.